The T cell receptor beta chain under discussion was sequenced for a study of beta chain features in type 1 diabetes. In the study overall: Age and gender were similar between patients and healthy donors, as were cell yields.

The CDR3 runs 15 residues. Unmatched junction bases numbered 9, after V lost 4 bases and J lost 7 bases. Germline V lookup: CDR1 SGHRS, CDR2 YFSETQ. Notes on this clone: The antigen remains unidentified.

Study-wide results and caveats: Shorter TCRB CDR3s, moderately but significantly so, were found in Type 1 diabetes patients in all four CD4+ subsets.

As every portion of the isolated RNA was reverse transcribed, the sequencing read expressed TCRB transcripts. This table comes from immunoSEQ multiplex PCR, and its TCRdb copy is limited to in-frame clones, with some not included. The sample records 150,000 to 200,000 clones, 9% to 10% being singletons. Specimen: central memory CD4+ T cells from blood. The clonotype comes from a woman younger than 45 with type 1 diabetes. V gene TRBV5-1 combines with J gene TRBJ2-7, with 12 positions matching TRBD2. The CDR3 sequence is CASSPRPSGREEQYF. The CDR3, as DNA: TGCGCCAGCAGCCCTCGTCCTAGCGGGAGGGAAGAGCAGTACTTC.